This T cell receptor beta chain was recorded in a study of prognosis after radiotherapy for stage I lung cancer. On the study more broadly: From early 2018 through early 2019, patients with stage I non-small cell lung cancer were enrolled. Concurrently with stereotactic body radiotherapy, no other therapy was received by any patient. Study conclusions and caveats: The authors did not determine whether the expanded TCR clones were tumor-specific.

The ends were cut back, 5 bases at V and 4 bases at J, with 15 bases in the middle. This CDR3 region has 14 residues. In the case of this clonotype: Its antigen remains unknown.

Genomic DNA was subjected to two-round multiplex PCR for amplification of TCR beta CDR3. The first PCR round targeted every TRBV and TRBJ gene with specific primers. Using its own MiXCR run on the multiplex PCR reads, TCRdb lists one record per CDR3 protein. The table records around 20,000 distinct CDR3 sequences, about 44% of them present only once. The TCR originated in a donor older than 45 with non-small cell lung cancer. V and J are TRBV12-3 or TRBV12-4 and TRBJ2-7; possibly TRBD2 for D (6 bases). Sequencing was performed on PBMCs, taken before or after stereotactic body radiation therapy (not recorded which). CDR3 loop: CASSPTSSGYEQYF. The DNA of the CDR3 is TGTGCCAGCAGTCCAACGTCAAGCGGGTACGAGCAGTACTTC.